A selection of T cell receptor beta chains follows, all from one sample in a study of blood T cell repertoires in COVID-19. Measured with immunoSEQ multiplex PCR; TCRdb has only the in-frame clones, and not every one. The profile shows roughly 76,000 clones, 85% to 90% of them singletons. Sequencing was performed on PBMCs or T cells enriched from blood (not recorded which). The receptors here all came from a woman aged 45 to 65 with acute COVID-19. Each CDR3 is given with its conserved first and last residue. A D gene is named only where the DNA matches it firmly. The size entry is marked missing in some rows and otherwise reads once, few, many or a size class.

abundance: -; v_gene: TRBV4-3; j_gene: TRBJ2-3; d_gene: TRBD2; CDR3aa: CASSQVRGSDWDTQYF; CDR3nt: TGCGCCAGCAGCCAAGTTCGCGGGAGTGATTGGGATACGCAGTATTTT
abundance: -; v_gene: TRBV6-5; j_gene: TRBJ1-2; d_gene: -; CDR3aa: CASRPPTANYGYTF; CDR3nt: TGTGCCAGCAGGCCTCCGACAGCCAACTATGGCTACACCTTC
abundance: -; v_gene: TRBV29-1; j_gene: TRBJ2-7; d_gene: TRBD2; CDR3aa: CSVREPYEQYF; CDR3nt: TGCAGCGTGCGGGAGCCCTACGAGCAGTACTTC
abundance: -; v_gene: TRBV9; j_gene: TRBJ2-2; d_gene: TRBD2; CDR3aa: CASSVDFLREGENTGELFF; CDR3nt: TGTGCCAGCAGCGTAGATTTTTTGCGGGAGGGCGAGAACACCGGGGAGCTGTTTTTT
abundance: -; v_gene: TRBV10-2; j_gene: TRBJ2-3; d_gene: TRBD2; CDR3aa: CASSRGSGRREVVGTDTQYF; CDR3nt: TGCGCCAGCAGCCGAGGGAGCGGGAGACGAGAGGTAGTAGGCACAGATACGCAGTATTTT
abundance: few; v_gene: TRBV18; j_gene: TRBJ1-6; d_gene: -; CDR3aa: CATRNTLNSPLHF; CDR3nt: TGTGCCACCCGAAACACGCTGAATTCACCCCTCCACTTT
abundance: -; v_gene: TRBV5-1; j_gene: TRBJ2-1; d_gene: TRBD2; CDR3aa: CASSPDLGLAIGEQFF; CDR3nt: TGCGCCAGCAGCCCGGACTTGGGACTAGCGATAGGAGAGCAGTTCTTC
abundance: -; v_gene: TRBV6-2/TRBV6-3; j_gene: TRBJ2-1; d_gene: -; CDR3aa: CASSYLLSGSDYNEQFF; CDR3nt: TGTGCCAGCAGTTACCTCCTTAGCGGTTCCGACTACAATGAGCAGTTCTTC
abundance: -; v_gene: TRBV19; j_gene: TRBJ2-1; d_gene: TRBD1; CDR3aa: CASSLYGAGGNEQFF; CDR3nt: TGTGCCAGTAGTCTCTACGGCGCAGGGGGTAATGAGCAGTTCTTC
abundance: -; v_gene: TRBV10-3; j_gene: TRBJ2-5; d_gene: TRBD1; CDR3aa: CAISDLTGTGTPETQYF; CDR3nt: TGTGCCATCAGTGACCTCACCGGGACAGGGACGCCAGAGACCCAGTACTTC
abundance: -; v_gene: TRBV3-1/TRBV3-2; j_gene: TRBJ2-7; d_gene: -; CDR3aa: CASSPGSGSYEQYF; CDR3nt: TGTGCCAGCAGTCCTGGTAGCGGTTCCTACGAGCAGTACTTC
abundance: -; v_gene: TRBV5-6; j_gene: TRBJ1-1; d_gene: -; CDR3aa: CASSRGYRMNTEAFF; CDR3nt: TGTGCCAGCAGCAGGGGGTACAGGATGAACACTGAAGCTTTCTTT